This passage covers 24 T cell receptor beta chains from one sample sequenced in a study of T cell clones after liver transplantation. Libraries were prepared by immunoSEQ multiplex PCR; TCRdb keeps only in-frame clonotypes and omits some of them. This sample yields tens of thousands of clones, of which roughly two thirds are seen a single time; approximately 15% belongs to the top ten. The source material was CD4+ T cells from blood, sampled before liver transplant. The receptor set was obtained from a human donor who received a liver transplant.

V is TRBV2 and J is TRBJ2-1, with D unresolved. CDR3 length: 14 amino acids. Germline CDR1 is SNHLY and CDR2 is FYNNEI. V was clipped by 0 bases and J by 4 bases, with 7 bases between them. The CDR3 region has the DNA TGTGCCAGCAGTGAAGCGACACCGTACAATGAGCAGTTCTTC. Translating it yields CASSEATPYNEQFF. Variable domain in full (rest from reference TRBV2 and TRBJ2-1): EPEVTQTPSHQVTQMGQEVILRCVPISNHLYFYWYRQILGQKVEFLVSFYNNEISEKSEIFDDQFSVERPDGSNFTLKIRSTKLEDSAMYFCASSEATPYNEQFFGPGTRLTVL.

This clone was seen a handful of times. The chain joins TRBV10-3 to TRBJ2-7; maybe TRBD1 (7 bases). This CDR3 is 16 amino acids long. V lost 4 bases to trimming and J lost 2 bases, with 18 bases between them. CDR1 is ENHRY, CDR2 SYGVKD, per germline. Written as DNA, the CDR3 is TGTGCCATCAGTGGCGGGACAGCCGAACTTACCTACGAGCAGTACTTC. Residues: CAISGGTAELTYEQYF.

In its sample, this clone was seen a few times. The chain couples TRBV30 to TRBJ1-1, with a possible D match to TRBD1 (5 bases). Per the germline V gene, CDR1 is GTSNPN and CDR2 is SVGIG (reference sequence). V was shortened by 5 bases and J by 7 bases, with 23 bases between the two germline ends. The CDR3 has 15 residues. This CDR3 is CAWSHRTQKWGEAFF. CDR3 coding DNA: TGTGCCTGGTCCCACAGGACACAGAAATGGGGTGAAGCTTTCTTT.

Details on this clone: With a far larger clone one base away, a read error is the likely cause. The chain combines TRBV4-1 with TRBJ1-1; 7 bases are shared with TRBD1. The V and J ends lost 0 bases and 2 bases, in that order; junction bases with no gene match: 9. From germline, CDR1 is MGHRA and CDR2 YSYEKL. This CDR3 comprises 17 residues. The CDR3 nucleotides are TGCGCCAGCAGCCAAGAAGTCCCCGCAGGGGGAAACACTGAAGCTTTCTTT. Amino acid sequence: CASSQEVPAGGNTEAFF.

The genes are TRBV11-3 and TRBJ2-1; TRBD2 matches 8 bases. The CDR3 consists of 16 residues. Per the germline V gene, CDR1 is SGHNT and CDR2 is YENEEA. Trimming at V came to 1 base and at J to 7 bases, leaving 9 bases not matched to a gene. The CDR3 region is CASSLGRGGNSNEQFF. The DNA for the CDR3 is TGTGCCAGCAGCTTAGGTCGGGGGGGGAATTCGAATGAGCAGTTCTTC.

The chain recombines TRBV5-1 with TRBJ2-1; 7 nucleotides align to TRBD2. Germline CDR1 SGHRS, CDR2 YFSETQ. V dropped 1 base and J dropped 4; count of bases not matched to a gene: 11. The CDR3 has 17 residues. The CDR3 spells CASSLLTRMGGYNEQFF. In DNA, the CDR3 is TGCGCCAGCAGCTTGTTAACCAGGATGGGGGGGTACAATGAGCAGTTCTTC.

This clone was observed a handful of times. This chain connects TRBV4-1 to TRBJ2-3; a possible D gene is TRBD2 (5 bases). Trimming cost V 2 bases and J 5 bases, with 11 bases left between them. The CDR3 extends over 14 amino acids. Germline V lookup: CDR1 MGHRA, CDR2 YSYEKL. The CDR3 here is CASSQTSRGDTQYF. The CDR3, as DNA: TGCGCCAGCAGCCAAACTTCCCGGGGAGATACGCAGTATTTT.

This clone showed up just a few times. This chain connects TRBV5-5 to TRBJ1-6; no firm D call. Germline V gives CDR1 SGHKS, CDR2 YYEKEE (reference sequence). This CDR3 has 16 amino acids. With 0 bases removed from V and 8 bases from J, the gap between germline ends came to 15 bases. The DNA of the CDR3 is TGTGCCAGCAGCTTGGTATACGGGGATAGGGATTCACCCCTCCACTTT. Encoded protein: CASSLVYGDRDSPLHF.

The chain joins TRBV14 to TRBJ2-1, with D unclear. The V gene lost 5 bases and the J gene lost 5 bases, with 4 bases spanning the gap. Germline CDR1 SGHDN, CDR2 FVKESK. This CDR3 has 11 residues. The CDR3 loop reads CASSINNEQFF. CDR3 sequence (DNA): TGTGCCAGCAGCATTAACAATGAGCAGTTCTTC.

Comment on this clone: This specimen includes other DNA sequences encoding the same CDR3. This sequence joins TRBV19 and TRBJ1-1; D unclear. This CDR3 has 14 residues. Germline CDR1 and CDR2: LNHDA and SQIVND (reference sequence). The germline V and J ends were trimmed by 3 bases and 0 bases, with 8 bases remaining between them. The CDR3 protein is CASSIRGVNTEAFF. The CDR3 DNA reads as TGTGCCAGTAGTATTCGGGGAGTGAACACTGAAGCTTTCTTT.

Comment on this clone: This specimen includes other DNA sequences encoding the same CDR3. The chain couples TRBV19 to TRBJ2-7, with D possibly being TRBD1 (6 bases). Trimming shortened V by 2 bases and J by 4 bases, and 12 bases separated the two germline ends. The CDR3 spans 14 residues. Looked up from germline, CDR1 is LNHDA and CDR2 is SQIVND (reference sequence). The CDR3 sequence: CASSIQQGPYEQYF. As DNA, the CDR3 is TGTGCCAGTAGTATACAGCAGGGGCCTTACGAGCAGTACTTC.

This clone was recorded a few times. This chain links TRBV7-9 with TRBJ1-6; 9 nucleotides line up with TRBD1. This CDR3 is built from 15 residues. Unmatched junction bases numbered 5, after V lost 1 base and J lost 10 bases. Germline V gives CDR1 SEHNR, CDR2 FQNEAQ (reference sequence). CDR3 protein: CASSLGGTGLSPLHF. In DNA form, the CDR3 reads TGTGCCAGCAGCTTAGGGGGGACAGGGTTATCACCCCTCCACTTT.

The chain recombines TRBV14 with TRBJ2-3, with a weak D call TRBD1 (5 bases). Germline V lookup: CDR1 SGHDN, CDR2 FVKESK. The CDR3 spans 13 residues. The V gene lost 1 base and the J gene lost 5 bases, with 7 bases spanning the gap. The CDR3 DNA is TGTGCCAGCAGCCAAGTTAGGGGAGATACGCAGTATTTT. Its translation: CASSQVRGDTQYF.

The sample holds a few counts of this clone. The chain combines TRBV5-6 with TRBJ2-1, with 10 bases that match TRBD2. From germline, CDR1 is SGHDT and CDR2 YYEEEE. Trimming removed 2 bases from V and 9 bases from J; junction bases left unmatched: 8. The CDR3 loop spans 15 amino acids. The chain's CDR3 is CASSLLAGGLGEQFF. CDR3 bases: TGTGCCAGCAGCTTATTAGCGGGGGGATTGGGTGAGCAGTTCTTC.

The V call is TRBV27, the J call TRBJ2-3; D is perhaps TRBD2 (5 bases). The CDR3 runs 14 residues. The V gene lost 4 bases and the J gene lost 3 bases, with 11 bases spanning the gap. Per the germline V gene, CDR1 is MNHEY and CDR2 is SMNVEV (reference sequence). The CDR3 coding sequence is TGTGCCAGCAGTTCCCACCGGAGGACAGATACGCAGTATTTT. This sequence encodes CASSSHRRTDTQYF.

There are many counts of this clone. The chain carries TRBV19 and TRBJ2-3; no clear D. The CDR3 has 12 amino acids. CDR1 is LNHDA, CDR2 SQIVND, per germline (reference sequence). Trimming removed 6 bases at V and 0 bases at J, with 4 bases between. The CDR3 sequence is CASRQSTDTQYF. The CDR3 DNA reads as TGTGCCAGTAGACAGAGCACAGATACGCAGTATTTT. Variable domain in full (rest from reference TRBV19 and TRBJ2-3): DGGITQSPKYLFRKEGQNVTLSCEQNLNHDAMYWYRQDPGQGLRLIYYSQIVNDFQKGDIAEGYSVSREKKESFPLTVTSAQKNPTAFYLCASRQSTDTQYFGPGTRLTVL.

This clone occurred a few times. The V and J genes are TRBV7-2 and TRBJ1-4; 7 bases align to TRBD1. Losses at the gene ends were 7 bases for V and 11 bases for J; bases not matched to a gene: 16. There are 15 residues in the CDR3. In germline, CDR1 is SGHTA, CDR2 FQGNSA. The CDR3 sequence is CASMLAGRGRSKLFF. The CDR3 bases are TGTGCCAGCATGTTAGCTGGCAGGGGGAGATCGAAACTGTTTTTT.

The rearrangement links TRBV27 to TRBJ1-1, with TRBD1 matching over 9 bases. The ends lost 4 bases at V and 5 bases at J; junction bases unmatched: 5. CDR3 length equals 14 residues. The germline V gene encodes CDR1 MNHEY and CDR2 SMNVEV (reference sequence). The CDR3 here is CASSWGQGGTEAFF. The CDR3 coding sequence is TGTGCCAGCAGTTGGGGACAGGGAGGTACTGAAGCTTTCTTT.

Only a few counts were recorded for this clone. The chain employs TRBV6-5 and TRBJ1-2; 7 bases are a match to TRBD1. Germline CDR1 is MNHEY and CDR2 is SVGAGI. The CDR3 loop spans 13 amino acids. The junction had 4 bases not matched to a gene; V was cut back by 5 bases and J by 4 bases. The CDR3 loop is CASSPTGVYGYTF. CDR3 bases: TGTGCCAGCAGTCCTACAGGGGTCTATGGCTACACCTTC.

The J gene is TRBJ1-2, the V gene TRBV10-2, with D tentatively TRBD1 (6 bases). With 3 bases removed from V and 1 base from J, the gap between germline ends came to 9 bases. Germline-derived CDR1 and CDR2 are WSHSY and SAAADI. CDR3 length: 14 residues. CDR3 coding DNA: TGCGCCAGCAGTGATGAACAGGGTAACTATGGCTACACCTTC. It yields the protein CASSDEQGNYGYTF.

CDR3 DNA sequence: TGTGCCAGCAGGGTGGGACACGGATACTACGAGCAGTACTTC. It encodes CASRVGHGYYEQYF. The chain has TRBV2 and TRBJ2-7, with TRBD1 as a possible D gene (6 bases). The V end lost 6 bases, the J end lost 3 bases, and 15 bases lay between the germline ends. Germline V gene data show CDR1 as SNHLY and CDR2 as FYNNEI. This CDR3 is 14 amino acids long.

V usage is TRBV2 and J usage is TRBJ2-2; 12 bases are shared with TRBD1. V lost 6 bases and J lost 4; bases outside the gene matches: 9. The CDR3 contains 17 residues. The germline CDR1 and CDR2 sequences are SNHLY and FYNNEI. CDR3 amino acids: CASRRGTGGFRTGELFF. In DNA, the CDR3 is TGTGCCAGCAGACGCGGGACAGGGGGCTTTCGCACCGGGGAGCTGTTTTTT.

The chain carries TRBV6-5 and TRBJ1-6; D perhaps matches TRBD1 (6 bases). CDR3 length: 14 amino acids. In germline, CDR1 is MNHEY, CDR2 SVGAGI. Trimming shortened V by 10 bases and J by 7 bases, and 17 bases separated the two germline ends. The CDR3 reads CATGAQDVNSPLHF. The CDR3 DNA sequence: TGTGCCACAGGGGCCCAGGATGTAAATTCACCCCTCCACTTT.

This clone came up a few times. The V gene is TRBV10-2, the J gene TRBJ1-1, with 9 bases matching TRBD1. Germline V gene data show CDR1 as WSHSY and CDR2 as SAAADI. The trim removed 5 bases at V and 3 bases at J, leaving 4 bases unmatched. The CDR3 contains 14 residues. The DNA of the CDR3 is TGCGCCAGCAGTCGACAGGGGGATTACACTGAAGCTTTCTTT. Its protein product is CASSRQGDYTEAFF.